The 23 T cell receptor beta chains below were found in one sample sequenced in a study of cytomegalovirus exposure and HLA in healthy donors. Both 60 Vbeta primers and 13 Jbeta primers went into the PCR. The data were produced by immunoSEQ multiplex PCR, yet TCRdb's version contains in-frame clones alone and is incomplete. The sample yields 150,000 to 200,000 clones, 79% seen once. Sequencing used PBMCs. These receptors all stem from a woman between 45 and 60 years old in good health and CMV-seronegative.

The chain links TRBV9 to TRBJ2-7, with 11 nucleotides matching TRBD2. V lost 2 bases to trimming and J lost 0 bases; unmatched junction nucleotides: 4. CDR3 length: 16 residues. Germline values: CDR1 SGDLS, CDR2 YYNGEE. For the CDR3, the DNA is TGTGCCAGCAGCGTGGGGGGACTAGCGGCCTCCTACGAGCAGTACTTC. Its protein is CASSVGGLAASYEQYF.

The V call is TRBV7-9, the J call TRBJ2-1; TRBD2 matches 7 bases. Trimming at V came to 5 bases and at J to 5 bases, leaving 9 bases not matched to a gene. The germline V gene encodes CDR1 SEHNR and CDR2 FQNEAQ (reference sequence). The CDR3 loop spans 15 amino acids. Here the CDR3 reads CASSPPASGDNEQFF. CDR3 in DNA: TGTGCCAGCAGCCCCCCCGCGAGCGGGGACAATGAGCAGTTCTTC.

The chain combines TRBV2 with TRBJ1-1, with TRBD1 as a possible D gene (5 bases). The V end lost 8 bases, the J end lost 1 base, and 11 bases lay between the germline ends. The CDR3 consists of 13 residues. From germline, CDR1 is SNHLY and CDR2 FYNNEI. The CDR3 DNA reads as TGTGCCAGCCCTCCCGGGGGGAACACTGAAGCTTTCTTT. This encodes CASPPGGNTEAFF. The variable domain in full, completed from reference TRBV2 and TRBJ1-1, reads EPEVTQTPSHQVTQMGQEVILRCVPISNHLYFYWYRQILGQKVEFLVSFYNNEISEKSEIFDDQFSVERPDGSNFTLKIRSTKLEDSAMYFCASPPGGNTEAFFGQGTRLTVV.

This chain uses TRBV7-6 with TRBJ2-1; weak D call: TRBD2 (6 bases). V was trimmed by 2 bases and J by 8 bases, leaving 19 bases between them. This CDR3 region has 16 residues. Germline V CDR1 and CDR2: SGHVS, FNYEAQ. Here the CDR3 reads CASSLSWDSSVHEQFF. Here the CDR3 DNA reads TGTGCCAGCAGCTTAAGTTGGGACTCGAGCGTCCATGAGCAGTTCTTC.

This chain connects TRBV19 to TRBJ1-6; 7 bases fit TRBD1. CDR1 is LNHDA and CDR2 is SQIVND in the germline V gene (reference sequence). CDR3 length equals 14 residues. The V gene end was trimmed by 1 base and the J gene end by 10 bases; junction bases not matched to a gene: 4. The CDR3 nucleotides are TGTGCCAGTAGTATAGCAGGGGGAGAGTCACCCCTCCACTTT. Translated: CASSIAGGESPLHF.

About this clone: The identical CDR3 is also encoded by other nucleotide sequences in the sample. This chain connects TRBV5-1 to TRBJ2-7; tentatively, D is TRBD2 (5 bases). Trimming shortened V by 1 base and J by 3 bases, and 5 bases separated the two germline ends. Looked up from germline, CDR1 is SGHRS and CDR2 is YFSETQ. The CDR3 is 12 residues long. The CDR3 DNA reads TGCGCCAGCAGCTTGCGGGGCTACGAGCAGTACTTC. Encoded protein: CASSLRGYEQYF.

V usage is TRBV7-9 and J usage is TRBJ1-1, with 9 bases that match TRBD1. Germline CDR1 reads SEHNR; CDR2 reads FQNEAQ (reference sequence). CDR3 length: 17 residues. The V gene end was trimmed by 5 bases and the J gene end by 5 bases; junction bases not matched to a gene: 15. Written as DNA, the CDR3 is TGTGCCAGCAGCGAGACAGGGGGGGGCTTCGGGCGGACTGAAGCTTTCTTT. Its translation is CASSETGGGFGRTEAFF.

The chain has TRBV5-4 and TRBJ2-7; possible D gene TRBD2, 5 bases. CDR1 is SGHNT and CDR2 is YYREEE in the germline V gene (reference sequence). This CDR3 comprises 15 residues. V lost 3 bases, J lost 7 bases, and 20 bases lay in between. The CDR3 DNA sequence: TGTGCCAGCAGCTCACTACACCGTGCCCCGGGGGAGCAGTACTTC. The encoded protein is CASSSLHRAPGEQYF. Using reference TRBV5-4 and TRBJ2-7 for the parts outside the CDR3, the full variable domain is ETGVTQSPTHLIKTRGQQVTLRCSSQSGHNTVSWYQQALGQGPQFIFQYYREEENGRGNFPPRFSGLQFPNYSSELNVNALELDDSALYLCASSSLHRAPGEQYFGPGTRLTVT.

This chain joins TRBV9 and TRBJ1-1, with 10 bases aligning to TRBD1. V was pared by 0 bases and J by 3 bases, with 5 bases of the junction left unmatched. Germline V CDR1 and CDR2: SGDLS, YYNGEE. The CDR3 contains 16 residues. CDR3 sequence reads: CASSVGGTGADTEAFF. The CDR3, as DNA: TGTGCCAGCAGCGTAGGAGGGACAGGGGCTGACACTGAAGCTTTCTTT.

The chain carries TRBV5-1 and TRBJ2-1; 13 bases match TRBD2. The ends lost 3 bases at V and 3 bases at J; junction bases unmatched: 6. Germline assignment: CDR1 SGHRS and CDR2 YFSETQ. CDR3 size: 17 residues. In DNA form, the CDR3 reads TGCGCCAGCAGCTCAAGACTAGCGGGGGGACTCTACAATGAGCAGTTCTTC. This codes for CASSSRLAGGLYNEQFF.

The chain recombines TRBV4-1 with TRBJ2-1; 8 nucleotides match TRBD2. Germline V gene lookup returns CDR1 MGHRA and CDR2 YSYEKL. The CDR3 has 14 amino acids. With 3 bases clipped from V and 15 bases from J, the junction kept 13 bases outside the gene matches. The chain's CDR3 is CASSQLPGLDAGFF. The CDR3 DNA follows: TGCGCCAGCAGCCAGCTACCGGGACTAGACGCTGGGTTCTTC.

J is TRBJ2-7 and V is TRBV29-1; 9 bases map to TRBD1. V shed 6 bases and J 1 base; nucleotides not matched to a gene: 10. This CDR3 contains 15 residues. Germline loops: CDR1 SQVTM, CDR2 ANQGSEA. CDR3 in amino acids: CSVCDTGGESYEQYF. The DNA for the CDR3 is TGCAGCGTGTGCGATACAGGGGGCGAGTCCTACGAGCAGTACTTC.

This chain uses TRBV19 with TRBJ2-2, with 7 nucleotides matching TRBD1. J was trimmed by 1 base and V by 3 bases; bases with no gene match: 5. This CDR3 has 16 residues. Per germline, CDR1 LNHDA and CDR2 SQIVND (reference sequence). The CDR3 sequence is CASSIYRTGNTGELFF. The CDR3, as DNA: TGTGCCAGTAGTATTTACAGGACAGGGAACACCGGGGAGCTGTTTTTT.

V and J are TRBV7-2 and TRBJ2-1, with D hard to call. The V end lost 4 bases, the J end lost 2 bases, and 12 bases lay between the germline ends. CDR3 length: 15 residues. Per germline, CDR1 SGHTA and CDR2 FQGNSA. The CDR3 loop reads CASSSLQETYNEQFF. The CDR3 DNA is TGTGCCAGCAGCTCCCTTCAGGAAACCTACAATGAGCAGTTCTTC.

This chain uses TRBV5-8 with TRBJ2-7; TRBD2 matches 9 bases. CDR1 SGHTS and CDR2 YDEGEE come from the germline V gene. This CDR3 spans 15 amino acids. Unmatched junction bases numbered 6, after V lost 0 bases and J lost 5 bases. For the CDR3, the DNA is TGTGCCAGCAGCTTGGCCCTAGCGGGACTGAACGAGCAGTACTTC. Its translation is CASSLALAGLNEQYF.

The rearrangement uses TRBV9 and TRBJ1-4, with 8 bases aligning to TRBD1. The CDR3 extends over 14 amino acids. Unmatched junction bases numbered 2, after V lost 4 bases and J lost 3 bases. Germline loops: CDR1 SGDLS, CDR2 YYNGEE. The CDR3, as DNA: TGTGCCAGCAGCCCGACAGGGGCTAATGAAAAACTGTTTTTT. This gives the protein CASSPTGANEKLFF.

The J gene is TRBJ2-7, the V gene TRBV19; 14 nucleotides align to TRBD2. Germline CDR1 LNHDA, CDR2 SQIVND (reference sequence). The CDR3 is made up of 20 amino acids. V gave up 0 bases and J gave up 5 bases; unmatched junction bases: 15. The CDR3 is CASSIDWAGTSGRIRNEQYF. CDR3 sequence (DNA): TGTGCCAGTAGTATAGATTGGGCCGGGACTAGCGGGAGAATCAGAAACGAGCAGTACTTC.

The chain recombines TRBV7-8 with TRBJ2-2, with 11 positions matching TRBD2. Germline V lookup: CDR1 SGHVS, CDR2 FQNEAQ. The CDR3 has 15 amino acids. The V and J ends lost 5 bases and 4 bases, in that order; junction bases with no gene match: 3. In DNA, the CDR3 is TGTGCCAGCAGCCTTAGCGGGGGGGGCACCGGGGAGCTGTTTTTT. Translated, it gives CASSLSGGGTGELFF.

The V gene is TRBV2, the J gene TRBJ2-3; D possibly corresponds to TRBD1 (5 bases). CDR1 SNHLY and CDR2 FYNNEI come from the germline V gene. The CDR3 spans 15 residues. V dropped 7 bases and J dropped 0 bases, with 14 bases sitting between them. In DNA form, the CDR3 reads TGTGCCAGCAAGAGGCAGGGCGTTAGCACAGATACGCAGTATTTT. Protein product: CASKRQGVSTDTQYF. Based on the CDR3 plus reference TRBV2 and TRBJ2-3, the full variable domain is EPEVTQTPSHQVTQMGQEVILRCVPISNHLYFYWYRQILGQKVEFLVSFYNNEISEKSEIFDDQFSVERPDGSNFTLKIRSTKLEDSAMYFCASKRQGVSTDTQYFGPGTRLTVL.

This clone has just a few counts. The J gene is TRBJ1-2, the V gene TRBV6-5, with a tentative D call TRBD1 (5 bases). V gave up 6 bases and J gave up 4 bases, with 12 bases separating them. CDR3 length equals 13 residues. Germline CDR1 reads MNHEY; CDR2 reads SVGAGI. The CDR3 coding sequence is TGTGCCAGCAGGGAGGGGCAGGTCTATGGCTACACCTTC. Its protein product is CASREGQVYGYTF.

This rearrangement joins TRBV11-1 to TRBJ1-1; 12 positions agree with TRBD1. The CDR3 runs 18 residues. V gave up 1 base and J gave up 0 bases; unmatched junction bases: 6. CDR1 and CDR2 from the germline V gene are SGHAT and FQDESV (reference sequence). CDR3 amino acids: CASSLVGTGGAVNTEAFF. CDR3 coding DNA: TGTGCCAGCAGCTTAGTGGGGACAGGGGGCGCGGTGAACACTGAAGCTTTCTTT.

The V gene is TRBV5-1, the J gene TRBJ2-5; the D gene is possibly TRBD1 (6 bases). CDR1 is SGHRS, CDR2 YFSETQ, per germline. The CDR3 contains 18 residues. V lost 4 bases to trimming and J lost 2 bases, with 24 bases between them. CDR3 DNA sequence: TGCGCCAGCAGCCCCATGGGGACAAAGATTTTACCTCAAGAGACCCAGTACTTC. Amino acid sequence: CASSPMGTKILPQETQYF.

CDR3 sequence (DNA): TGTGCCAGCAGCCGACAGGGGAGGAACACTGAAGCTTTCTTT. Translating it yields CASSRQGRNTEAFF. The chain uses TRBV11-2 and TRBJ1-1; 8 bases align to TRBD1. Looked up from germline, CDR1 is SGHAT and CDR2 is FQNNGV. V was pared by 5 bases and J by 1 base, with 3 bases of the junction left unmatched. The length of the CDR3 is 14 residues.